This record looks at one T cell receptor (beta chain) sequence and its context. Its antigen remains unidentified. This sample was included in a study of shared clonotypes between healthy human individuals. Looked up from germline, CDR1 is SGHTA and CDR2 is FQGNSA. The germline V and J ends were trimmed by 5 bases and 7 bases, with 11 bases remaining between them. The CDR3 runs 12 residues. Overall study findings and caveats: An anticipated effect of sequencing depth on clonotype sharing among donors was recognized.

The study ran the assay at deep level. For every subset, genomic DNA was evenly distributed across several immunoSEQ plates. Libraries were prepared by immunoSEQ multiplex PCR; TCRdb keeps only in-frame clonotypes and omits some of them. The sample lists 550,000 to 600,000 clones; 70% to 80% were seen once. The sequenced sample was PBMCs. The source of this sequence is a woman in her forties in good health. Some clones in this sample may be carry-over from other donors' samples. The chain recombines TRBV7-2 with TRBJ1-2; no clear D. For the CDR3, the DNA is TGTGCCAGCAGCCGTACTGGGTTTGGCTACACCTTC. Its protein product is CASSRTGFGYTF.